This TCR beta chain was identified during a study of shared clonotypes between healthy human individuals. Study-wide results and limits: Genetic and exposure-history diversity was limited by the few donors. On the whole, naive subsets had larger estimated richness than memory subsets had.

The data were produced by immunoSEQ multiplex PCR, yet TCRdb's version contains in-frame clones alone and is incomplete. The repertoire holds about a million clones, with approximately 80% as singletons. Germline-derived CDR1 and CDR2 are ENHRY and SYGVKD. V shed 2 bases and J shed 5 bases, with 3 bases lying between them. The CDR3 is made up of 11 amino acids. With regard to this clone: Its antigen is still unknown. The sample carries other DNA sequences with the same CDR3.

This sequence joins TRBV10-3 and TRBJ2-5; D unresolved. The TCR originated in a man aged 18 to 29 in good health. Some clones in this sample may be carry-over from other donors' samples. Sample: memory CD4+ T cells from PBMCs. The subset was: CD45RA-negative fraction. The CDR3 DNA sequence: TGTGCCATCAGTGAGGGCGAGACCCAGTACTTC. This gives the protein CAISEGETQYF.